The T cell receptor beta chain under discussion was sequenced for a study of a mutant IDH1 vaccine in newly diagnosed glioma. V shed 7 bases, J shed 7 bases, and the junction held 9 bases outside the gene matches. This CDR3 is 13 amino acids long. CDR1 is MNHEY and CDR2 is SVGAGI in the germline V gene. With respect to this clone: Antigen: not known.

Noted time point: week 11, during vaccination. All doses held 300 ug of mutant IDH1 20-mer peptide, with topical imiquimod. Using immunoSEQ multiplex PCR, the repertoire was profiled, and TCRdb retains in-frame clones only, with some absent. The table records 50,000 to 65,000 clones, about 91% of them present only once. This sample comprised PBMCs, obtained from a glioma patient whose treatment included an IDH1 peptide vaccine. This TCR derives from a man in his fifties or sixties with glioma. The chain joins TRBV6-5 to TRBJ2-5, with 7 bases aligning to TRBD2. For the CDR3, the DNA is TGTGCCAGCACCGTTCGTGGGGGGGGGACCCAGTACTTC. This sequence encodes CASTVRGGGTQYF.